This T cell receptor (beta chain) was identified in a study of T-cell reconstitution after alpha-beta-depleted transplantation in children. The length of the CDR3 is 15 residues. The trim removed 2 bases at V and 4 bases at J, leaving 3 bases unmatched. Germline CDR1 SGHRS, CDR2 YFSETQ. This clonotype was detected many times. Unique molecular identifiers were incorporated when the TCRbeta library was constructed. In TCRdb, the PCR reads were re-called with MiXCR into one record per CDR3 protein. The table has 100,000 to 120,000 distinct CDR3 sequences, about 9.3% seen once; the top ten hold more than 7%.

The chain carries TRBV5-1 and TRBJ2-3; 11 bases align to TRBD1. This sequence originates from a human donor who donated a stem cell graft to a child with acute lymphoblastic leukemia. The specimen was PBMCs from the stem cell graft donor, collected from the stem cell graft. The CDR3 protein is CASSFRGQGADTQYF. As DNA, the CDR3 is TGCGCCAGCAGCTTTCGGGGACAGGGGGCAGATACGCAGTATTTT.